The clone carrying this TCR beta chain was observed a single time. The target antigen is unknown. The data belong to a study of shared clonotypes between healthy human individuals. Across the whole study: Donor composition was two women and three men, aged 18 to 49.

In the CD4+ fraction, cells were divided into CD45RA+ naive and CD45RA-negative memory subsets. Germline V lookup: CDR1 SGHTA, CDR2 FQGTGA. The CDR3 contains 13 residues. J was trimmed by 2 bases and V by 4 bases; bases with no gene match: 2. Sequencing used immunoSEQ multiplex PCR; TCRdb keeps in-frame clones, though not all of them. The repertoire holds about a million clones, with 70% to 80% as singletons. Overall study results and limits: Naive CD4 clonotype sharing across a handful of donors was 4% to 5%. Incompleteness in sorted-subset sequencing, despite large depth, was shown by rarefaction.

The J gene is TRBJ2-7, the V gene TRBV7-3; 7 bases map to TRBD1. Sequenced: memory CD4+ T cells from PBMCs. Subset noted: CD45RA-negative fraction. The source is a man aged 18 to 30 in good health. Some clones in this sample may be carry-over from other donors' samples. The CDR3 protein is CASSYGTAYEQYF. The DNA for the CDR3 is TGTGCCAGCAGCTACGGGACAGCCTACGAGCAGTACTTC.